The 30 T cell receptor beta chains presented below share a single source sample, sequenced in a study of shared clonotypes between healthy human individuals. Sequencing used immunoSEQ multiplex PCR; TCRdb keeps in-frame clones, though not all of them. The repertoire includes 700,000 or so clones, less than 80% of them detected once, and less than 2% sits in the top ten. Sequencing input: memory CD4+ T cells sorted from blood. Subset described: CD45RA-negative fraction. The source of these receptors is a woman between 25 and 40 years old in good health.

The V call is TRBV2, the J call TRBJ1-5, with 9 positions matching TRBD1. Germline V gene lookup returns CDR1 SNHLY and CDR2 FYNNEI. Trimming cost V 8 bases and J 7 bases; bases outside gene matches: 12. CDR3 length: 15 residues. The CDR3 nucleotides read TGTGCCAGCGAACGGGACAGGGAATTTGGGCAGCCCCAGCATTTT. The encoded protein is CASERDREFGQPQHF.

The V and J genes are TRBV7-2 and TRBJ2-4; D gene uncertain. Germline V gene data show CDR1 as SGHTA and CDR2 as FQGNSA. V was cut by 5 bases and J by 0 bases, with 11 bases left in between. The CDR3 is made up of 15 amino acids. CDR3 region: CASSEVGLAKNIQYF. In DNA, the CDR3 is TGTGCCAGCAGCGAGGTGGGGTTAGCCAAAAACATTCAGTACTTC.

CDR3 bases: TGTGCCAGCAGGGGGGGGGCCGGACTAGCGGATTACGAGCAGTACTTC. Its translation is CASRGGAGLADYEQYF. The gene calls are TRBV28 and TRBJ2-7, with TRBD2 matching over 10 bases. The germline CDR1 and CDR2 sequences are MDHEN and SYDVKM. This CDR3 comprises 16 residues. Trimming took 6 bases from V and 4 from J; bases not matched to a gene: 12.

The chain employs TRBV19 and TRBJ1-2; no clear D. Trimming took 2 bases from V and 0 from J, leaving 13 bases between them. The CDR3 has 16 residues. In germline, CDR1 is LNHDA, CDR2 SQIVND (reference sequence). The CDR3 region is CASSIKGRPSNYGYTF. The DNA for the CDR3 is TGTGCCAGTAGTATAAAGGGCAGGCCTTCTAACTATGGCTACACCTTC.

V is TRBV5-1 and J is TRBJ2-7; D uncertain. CDR3 size: 16 residues. CDR1 SGHRS and CDR2 YFSETQ come from the germline V gene. V was trimmed by 1 base and J by 0 bases, leaving 14 bases between them. CDR3 sequence (DNA): TGCGCCAGCAGCTTGTCCCAGACAAGGAACTCCTACGAGCAGTACTTC. Its translation is CASSLSQTRNSYEQYF.

The sample holds a few counts of this clone. Distinct nucleotide sequences in the sample also encode this CDR3. This chain uses TRBV6-6 with TRBJ1-4, with a weak D call TRBD1 (6 bases). The CDR3 contains 14 residues. The germline V gene has CDR1 MNHNY and CDR2 SVGAGI (reference sequence). The V and J ends lost 8 bases and 2 bases respectively, with 12 bases between them. The CDR3 DNA sequence: TGTGCCAGCCGAGGGGGAGGCACTAATGAAAAACTGTTTTTT. It yields the protein CASRGGGTNEKLFF.

This chain joins TRBV2 and TRBJ1-3, with D maybe TRBD1 (6 bases). The CDR3 covers 14 residues. Trimming removed 8 bases at V and 3 bases at J, with 14 bases between. CDR1 SNHLY and CDR2 FYNNEI come from the germline V gene. CDR3 sequence: CASLEQGGGNTIYF. The CDR3, as DNA: TGTGCCAGCTTAGAACAGGGAGGTGGAAACACCATATATTTT.

V and J are TRBV2 and TRBJ2-1; TRBD1 aligns across 10 bases. Germline assignment: CDR1 SNHLY and CDR2 FYNNEI. The CDR3 sequence is 14 residues long. The trim removed 8 bases at V and 8 bases at J, leaving 9 bases unmatched. As DNA, the CDR3 is TGTGCCAGCTCCGGGACAGGGGATGGCGATGAGCAGTTCTTC. Translated: CASSGTGDGDEQFF. Drawing the rest from reference TRBV2 and TRBJ2-1, the complete variable domain is EPEVTQTPSHQVTQMGQEVILRCVPISNHLYFYWYRQILGQKVEFLVSFYNNEISEKSEIFDDQFSVERPDGSNFTLKIRSTKLEDSAMYFCASSGTGDGDEQFFGPGTRLTVL.

The chain uses TRBV28 and TRBJ2-1; the D gene is possibly TRBD2 (6 bases). Germline CDR1 MDHEN, CDR2 SYDVKM. V was clipped by 2 bases and J by 0 bases, with 14 bases between them. The CDR3 covers 17 residues. The DNA for the CDR3 is TGTGCCAGCAGTTTACTACTAGCTGGAAGCTCCTACAATGAGCAGTTCTTC. This encodes CASSLLLAGSSYNEQFF.

This clone came up once. The chain uses TRBV27 and TRBJ2-1; tentative D call: TRBD2 (6 bases). Germline CDR1 is MNHEY and CDR2 is SMNVEV (reference sequence). Trimming left V 6 bases short and J 1 base short, with 13 bases between. The CDR3 is 15 amino acids. The CDR3 DNA reads TGTGCCAGCAGACCCCGACTAGATTCCTACAATGAGCAGTTCTTC. Protein product: CASRPRLDSYNEQFF.

In its sample, this clone was seen once. The chain couples TRBV19 to TRBJ1-5; TRBD1 is a possible D gene (6 bases). Germline V gives CDR1 LNHDA, CDR2 SQIVND (reference sequence). This CDR3 contains 13 residues. V was pared by 4 bases and J by 7 bases, with 11 bases between. CDR3 bases: TGTGCCAGTAGTAATACAGGGCCCCAGCCCCAGCATTTT. Protein product: CASSNTGPQPQHF.

The genes are TRBV6-5 and TRBJ2-7, with a possible D match to TRBD2 (5 bases). From germline, CDR1 is MNHEY and CDR2 SVGAGI. Trimming left V 0 bases short and J 3 bases short, with 9 bases between. The CDR3 loop spans 14 amino acids. CDR3 DNA sequence: TGTGCCAGCAGTTACTCGAGGGCGGGCTACGAGCAGTACTTC. Its translation: CASSYSRAGYEQYF.

The chain links TRBV7-9 to TRBJ2-7; D unresolved. V shed 6 bases and J shed 5 bases, with 11 bases lying between them. CDR1 SEHNR and CDR2 FQNEAQ come from the germline V gene (reference sequence). The CDR3 covers 12 residues. The CDR3 DNA follows: TGTGCCAGCAGTAACTCGCCAAACGAGCAGTACTTC. Amino acid sequence: CASSNSPNEQYF.

The rearrangement uses TRBV9 and TRBJ1-2; perhaps TRBD1 as D (5 bases). The germline V gene has CDR1 SGDLS and CDR2 YYNGEE. The V end was cut by 0 bases, the J end by 7 bases, with 16 bases between. The CDR3 consists of 15 residues. This CDR3 is CASSVAEGHVGGYTF. CDR3 nucleotides: TGTGCCAGCAGCGTAGCGGAGGGGCACGTCGGTGGCTACACCTTC.

This rearrangement joins TRBV19 to TRBJ1-2; TRBD1 matches at 9 bases. The germline gives CDR1 LNHDA, CDR2 SQIVND (reference sequence). With 4 bases clipped from V and 4 bases from J, the junction kept 4 bases outside the gene matches. The CDR3 runs 14 residues. CDR3: CASSTGQGIYGYTF. CDR3 nucleotides: TGTGCCAGTAGTACGGGACAGGGAATCTATGGCTACACCTTC.

V is TRBV7-8 and J is TRBJ2-2; D call uncertain. This CDR3 comprises 15 residues. V lost 2 bases and J lost 1, with 8 bases in between. CDR1 is SGHVS, CDR2 FQNEAQ, per germline. The CDR3 DNA follows: TGTGCCAGCAGCTTATATGCCGAGAACACCGGGGAGCTGTTTTTT. Translated: CASSLYAENTGELFF.

The chain is built from TRBV28 and TRBJ2-1; D call uncertain. The CDR3 totals 12 residues. Germline CDR1 is MDHEN and CDR2 is SYDVKM. V was cut by 9 bases and J by 4 bases, with 10 bases left in between. The DNA of the CDR3 is TGTGCCAGTCTAACTGGTTACAATGAGCAGTTCTTC. Protein: CASLTGYNEQFF. The variable domain in full, completed from reference TRBV28 and TRBJ2-1, reads DVKVTQSSRYLVKRTGEKVFLECVQDMDHENMFWYRQDPGLGLRLIYFSYDVKMKEKGDIPEGYSVSREKKERFSLILESASTNQTSMYLCASLTGYNEQFFGPGTRLTVL.

The chain is built from TRBV5-1 and TRBJ1-2, with D perhaps TRBD1 (6 bases). Germline-derived CDR1 and CDR2 are SGHRS and YFSETQ. With 0 bases removed from V and 4 bases from J, the gap between germline ends came to 16 bases. The CDR3 extends over 16 amino acids. The CDR3 DNA sequence: TGCGCCAGCAGCTTGGTGTTAAGGACAGAAGGCTATGGCTACACCTTC. It yields the protein CASSLVLRTEGYGYTF. Using reference TRBV5-1 and TRBJ1-2 for the parts outside the CDR3, the full variable domain is KAGVTQTPRYLIKTRGQQVTLSCSPISGHRSVSWYQQTPGQGLQFLFEYFSETQRNKGNFPGRFSGRQFSNSRSEMNVSTLELGDSALYLCASSLVLRTEGYGYTFGSGTRLTVV.

The V call is TRBV2, the J call TRBJ2-3; D gene unclear. V shed 1 base and J shed 4 bases, with 9 bases lying between them. Germline V gene sequence: CDR1 SNHLY, CDR2 FYNNEI. This CDR3 has 14 amino acids. This CDR3 reads CASSEGAIADTQYF. The CDR3 DNA is TGTGCCAGCAGTGAAGGTGCCATCGCAGATACGCAGTATTTT.

This clone was found a few times. Other DNA sequences in the sample encode the same CDR3. J is TRBJ1-2 and V is TRBV2, with TRBD1 matching 10 bases. Per germline, CDR1 SNHLY and CDR2 FYNNEI. CDR3 length: 14 amino acids. V lost 4 bases to trimming and J lost 4 bases; unmatched junction nucleotides: 3. CDR3 nucleotides: TGTGCCAGCAGTGGACAGGGGGCGAGCTATGGCTACACCTTC. This translates into CASSGQGASYGYTF.

The sample holds a few counts of this clone. The chain has TRBV4-2 and TRBJ2-1, with D tentatively TRBD2 (6 bases). The V and J ends lost 6 bases and 12 bases respectively, with 15 bases between them. This CDR3 has 12 amino acids. The V gene's germline CDR1 is LGHNA and CDR2 YNFKEQ. The CDR3 protein is CASRQDGGTQFF. CDR3 nucleotides: TGTGCCAGCAGACAGGACGGGGGAACGCAGTTCTTC.

This clone was seen once. CDR3 region: CATSRVAGQAQFF. The CDR3 coding sequence is TGTGCCACCAGCAGAGTGGCAGGCCAGGCGCAGTTCTTC. The rearrangement uses TRBV15 and TRBJ2-1; no firm D call. V dropped 1 base and J dropped 12 bases, with 13 bases sitting between them. The CDR3 is 13 amino acids. Germline V lookup: CDR1 LNHNV, CDR2 YYDKDF (reference sequence).

V gene TRBV10-3 combines with J gene TRBJ1-5; 7 nucleotides match TRBD1. The junction had 3 bases not matched to a gene; V was cut back by 4 bases and J by 6 bases. Germline CDR1 and CDR2: ENHRY and SYGVKD. The CDR3 totals 13 residues. CDR3 coding DNA: TGTGCCATCAGTGGGGCAGGGGGTCAGCCCCAGCATTTT. It codes for CAISGAGGQPQHF.

This chain connects TRBV7-8 to TRBJ1-2; D ambiguous. Looked up from germline, CDR1 is SGHVS and CDR2 is FQNEAQ. Trimming removed 5 bases at V and 8 bases at J, with 12 bases between. The CDR3 sequence is 12 residues long. The CDR3 protein is CASSPGSKGYTF. The CDR3 DNA reads as TGTGCCAGCAGCCCAGGTTCAAAGGGCTACACCTTC. The full variable domain, with the rest looked up from reference TRBV7-8 and TRBJ1-2, is GAGVSQSPRYKVAKRGQDVALRCDPISGHVSLFWYQQALGQGPEFLTYFQNEAQLDKSGLPSDRFFAERPEGSVSTLKIQRTQQEDSAVYLCASSPGSKGYTFGSGTRLTVV.

The chain recombines TRBV20-1 with TRBJ2-1; D gene unclear. V was pared by 2 bases and J by 7 bases, with 3 bases between. The germline gives CDR1 DFQATT, CDR2 SNEGSKA (reference sequence). CDR3 length equals 10 residues. The CDR3 DNA follows: TGCAGTGCTAGACAGAATGAGCAGTTCTTC. It codes for CSARQNEQFF.

The rearrangement uses TRBV18 and TRBJ1-1; D remains ambiguous. V lost 0 bases, J lost 0 bases, and 5 bases lay in between. Germline V lookup: CDR1 KGHSH, CDR2 LQKENI. This CDR3 region has 14 residues. The CDR3 loop is CASSPPQVNTEAFF. CDR3 DNA: TGTGCCAGCTCACCACCTCAAGTGAACACTGAAGCTTTCTTT.

V gene TRBV9 combines with J gene TRBJ2-2, with TRBD2 matching 9 bases. Germline V gives CDR1 SGDLS, CDR2 YYNGEE. CDR3 length: 17 amino acids. V dropped 2 bases and J dropped 1; count of bases not matched to a gene: 6. CDR3: CASSVAGLALNTGELFF. In DNA, the CDR3 is TGTGCCAGCAGCGTTGCCGGACTAGCGCTGAACACCGGGGAGCTGTTTTTT.

The genes are TRBV2 and TRBJ2-7, with 14 bases aligning to TRBD2. Germline V lookup: CDR1 SNHLY, CDR2 FYNNEI. This CDR3 contains 21 residues. J was trimmed by 2 bases and V by 5 bases; bases with no gene match: 20. CDR3 protein: CASSPGTVAPGLAGAPYEQYF. The CDR3 DNA reads TGTGCCAGCAGTCCAGGGACCGTAGCACCGGGACTAGCGGGAGCTCCCTACGAGCAGTACTTC.

The CDR3 region has the DNA TGTGCCAGCAGCCAATCGACAGGGGCACTCTCTGGGGCCAACGTCCTGACTTTC. Translating it yields CASSQSTGALSGANVLTF. This chain joins TRBV16 and TRBJ2-6; 8 bases agree with TRBD1. V lost 0 bases to trimming and J lost 0 bases; unmatched junction nucleotides: 4. CDR3 length: 18 residues. From germline, CDR1 is KGHSY and CDR2 FQNENV.

This sequence joins TRBV29-1 and TRBJ2-5, with 14 bases aligning to TRBD2. The length of the CDR3 is 19 residues. V lost 7 bases, J lost 5 bases, and 21 bases stayed unmatched. Germline V lookup: CDR1 SQVTM, CDR2 ANQGSEA. CDR3 DNA: TGCAGCGCCCGACCTTCAGGGACTAGCGGGAGCAGGTTTTCGGAGACCCAGTACTTC. Protein product: CSARPSGTSGSRFSETQYF.